One and the same sample provided the 4 T cell receptor beta chains below, sequenced in a study of shared clonotypes between healthy human individuals. The data were produced by immunoSEQ multiplex PCR, yet TCRdb's version contains in-frame clones alone and is incomplete. In the table there are around 500,000 clones, over 70% of which are singletons. Specimen: PBMCs. These receptors were obtained from a woman aged 40 to 55 in good health. Some clones in this sample may be carry-over from other donors' samples.

This clone was seen only once. The J gene is TRBJ2-6, the V gene TRBV30; D not resolved. The CDR3 is 14 amino acids. V dropped 0 bases and J dropped 0 bases, with 3 bases sitting between them. The germline gives CDR1 GTSNPN, CDR2 SVGIG (reference sequence). The CDR3 DNA follows: TGTGCCTGGAGTGTGGCCTCTGGGGCCAACGTCCTGACTTTC. Its protein is CAWSVASGANVLTF.

About this clone itself: A far larger clone is one base from this, pointing to a likely read error. The same CDR3 can be traced to other DNA sequences in this sample. The chain couples TRBV5-4 to TRBJ1-2; the match to TRBD1 covers 7 bases. The CDR3 spans 13 residues. The germline CDR1 and CDR2 sequences are SGHNT and YYREEE (reference sequence). Unmatched junction bases numbered 7, after V lost 4 bases and J lost 7 bases. CDR3 coding DNA: TGTGCCAGCAGCCTGGAGGGACAGACTGGCTACACCTTC. Translation: CASSLEGQTGYTF.

Regarding this clone: With a far larger clone one base away, a read error is the likely cause. V gene TRBV7-2 combines with J gene TRBJ2-7; 7 positions match TRBD2. CDR3 length: 15 residues. CDR1 and CDR2 from the germline V gene are SGHTA and FQGNSA. The CDR3 sequence: CAISLLTSFRGEQYF. CDR3 coding DNA: TGTGCCATCAGCTTACTGACTAGCTTCCGTGGTGAGCAGTACTTC.

This chain connects TRBV6-4 to TRBJ2-1; TRBD1 is a possible D gene (5 bases). Germline V gene data show CDR1 as MRHNA and CDR2 as SNTAGT. The CDR3 spans 13 residues. Trimming pared 0 bases from V and 10 bases from J, leaving 10 bases between. Here the CDR3 DNA reads TGTGCCAGCAGTGACTCCCCCCAGGGAGAGCAGTTCTTC. It codes for CASSDSPQGEQFF.